These T cell receptor beta chains were read from a single sample in a study of PD-1 blockade in mismatch repair-deficient tumors. Sequencing used immunoSEQ multiplex PCR; TCRdb keeps in-frame clones, though not all of them. The table lists roughly 14,000 clones, around four fifths of them singletons. The antigens these receptors bind are not known. The sequencing used cells cultured in vitro, collected from a patient treated with pembrolizumab. The receptors were sampled from an adult with mismatch repair-deficient cancer. The CDR3 runs from the conserved cysteine through the conserved F or W. The D gene is left open where the match is weak. Clone size is shown for a subset of rows, as once, few, many or a class of expanded clone.

abundance,j_gene,d_gene,v_gene,CDR3aa,CDR3nt
-,TRBJ1-2,-,TRBV15,CATSRDRIYGYTF,TGTGCCACCAGCAGAGATCGTATTTATGGCTACACCTTC
-,TRBJ1-2,-,TRBV5-6,CASSLMRQAPFYGYTF,TGTGCCAGCAGCTTGATGAGACAGGCCCCATTCTATGGCTACACCTTC
-,TRBJ1-2,-,TRBV28,CASSLPGTSNRGYTF,TGTGCCAGCAGTTTACCCGGGACATCTAATCGTGGCTACACCTTC
-,TRBJ1-5,-,TRBV6-1,CASSEGSNQPQHF,TGTGCCAGCAGTGAAGGAAGCAATCAGCCCCAGCATTTT
-,TRBJ1-2,TRBD1,TRBV29-1,CSVEHRDRGDYGYTF,TGCAGCGTTGAACACCGGGACAGGGGGGACTATGGCTACACCTTC
-,TRBJ1-1,-,TRBV4-1,CASSQLPLGGAFF,TGCGCCAGCAGCCAACTTCCCCTGGGTGGAGCTTTCTTT
-,TRBJ1-1,TRBD1,TRBV28,CASSPLETGVRNTEAFF,TGTGCCAGCAGCCCCCTCGAGACAGGGGTACGAAACACTGAAGCTTTCTTT
-,TRBJ2-6,-,TRBV5-5,CASSPFGESGANVLTF,TGTGCCAGCAGCCCGTTCGGGGAATCTGGGGCCAACGTCCTGACTTTC
-,TRBJ2-3,TRBD2,TRBV6-5,CASSYVAGGSKGTQYF,TGTGCCAGCAGTTACGTGGCGGGAGGGTCGAAGGGGACGCAGTATTTT
-,TRBJ1-3,-,TRBV9,CASNREGTNTIYF,TGTGCCAGCAACCGAGAGGGGACAAACACCATATATTTT
-,TRBJ2-5,TRBD2,TRBV28,CASSLREVETQYF,TGTGCCAGCAGTTTGCGGGAGGTGGAGACCCAGTACTTC
-,TRBJ2-7,-,TRBV5-1,CASSPGPAVSYEQYF,TGCGCCAGCAGCCCGGGACCGGCGGTCTCCTACGAGCAGTACTTC
once,TRBJ2-7,TRBD2,TRBV7-6,CASSLGGLAVYEQYF,TGTGCCAGCAGCTTGGGGGGACTAGCGGTCTACGAGCAGTACTTC
few,TRBJ2-2,TRBD1,TRBV27,CASSLSGRGLTGELFF,TGTGCCAGCAGTTTATCTGGTAGGGGGCTCACCGGGGAGCTGTTTTTT
-,TRBJ1-4,-,TRBV11-2,CASSHRVTNEKLFF,TGTGCCAGCAGCCACAGGGTAACTAATGAAAAACTGTTTTTT
-,TRBJ2-1,-,TRBV11-2,CASRNVRGGYNEQFF,TGTGCCAGCAGAAACGTTAGGGGTGGCTACAATGAGCAGTTCTTC
-,TRBJ2-6,-,TRBV29-1,CSVEEVGGTGANVLTF,TGCAGCGTTGAAGAGGTAGGGGGGACTGGGGCCAACGTCCTGACTTTC
-,TRBJ2-1,TRBD2,TRBV5-1,CASSLEASGSIGDEQFF,TGCGCCAGCAGCTTGGAGGCTAGCGGGAGTATAGGCGATGAGCAGTTCTTC
-,TRBJ2-1,-,TRBV19,CASSPEGRGAYNEQFF,TGTGCCAGTAGTCCCGAGGGCAGGGGAGCCTACAATGAGCAGTTCTTC
-,TRBJ1-3,-,TRBV14,CASSQEGSSGNTIYF,TGTGCCAGCAGCCAAGAAGGCTCCTCTGGAAACACCATATATTTT
few,TRBJ1-4,-,TRBV21-1,CASTPGQGPEKLFF,TGTGCCAGCACCCCGGGACAGGGTCCCGAAAAACTGTTTTTT
-,TRBJ2-3,-,TRBV27,CASSSVRTDTQYF,TGTGCCAGCAGCAGCGTTCGCACAGATACGCAGTATTTT
once,TRBJ1-3,-,TRBV9,CASSPTGGRIAGNTIYF,TGTGCCAGCAGCCCTACTGGGGGGCGTATAGCTGGAAACACCATATATTTT
-,TRBJ2-7,-,TRBV29-1,CSVEDPRDEQYF,TGCAGCGTTGAAGACCCCAGGGACGAGCAGTACTTC
-,TRBJ1-1,-,TRBV10-2,CASNTQGSTEAFF,TGCGCCAGCAATACACAGGGCTCCACTGAAGCTTTCTTT
-,TRBJ2-1,TRBD1,TRBV6-1,CASSGQGLYNEQFF,TGTGCCAGCTCTGGACAGGGTTTATACAATGAGCAGTTCTTC
once,TRBJ1-2,-,TRBV28,CASSSPRDVANYGYTF,TGTGCCAGCAGTTCCCCTAGGGACGTAGCTAACTATGGCTACACCTTC
-,TRBJ2-4,-,TRBV7-8,CASSLATTRQAKNIQYF,TGTGCCAGCAGCTTAGCTACCACTCGACAGGCCAAAAACATTCAGTACTTC
few,TRBJ1-2,-,TRBV27,CASSLSHTTGYTF,TGTGCCAGCAGTTTATCCCATACAACTGGCTACACCTTC